One and the same sample provided the 26 T cell receptor beta chains below, sequenced in a study of T cells after yellow fever vaccination. TCRdb re-called the 5' RACE reads through MiXCR, storing one row per CDR3 protein. The table shows a few hundred thousand distinct CDR3 sequences, with less than 20% occurring only once. This specimen consisted of PBMCs, obtained about 5 days after the first yellow fever vaccination. These receptors were obtained from a man aged 18 to 35 who received the YFV17D yellow fever vaccine.

The V gene is TRBV7-8, the J gene TRBJ2-7; 8 bases are shared with TRBD2. With V trimmed by 5 bases and J by 3 bases, 6 bases remained unmatched. This CDR3 region has 14 residues. Germline V lookup: CDR1 SGHVS, CDR2 FQNEAQ. CDR3 loop: CASSVYGTSYEQYF. The CDR3, as DNA: TGTGCCAGCAGCGTATATGGGACTAGCTACGAGCAGTACTTC.

This clonotype was picked up a small number of times. This rearrangement joins TRBV7-2 to TRBJ1-3, with 7 bases matching TRBD1. The junction had 9 bases not matched to a gene; V was cut back by 5 bases and J by 5 bases. The CDR3 covers 15 residues. Germline V gene sequence: CDR1 SGHTA, CDR2 FQGNSA. CDR3 DNA: TGTGCCAGCAGCGCCAGACAGGGAAGTAGAAACACCATATATTTT. It translates to CASSARQGSRNTIYF.

This clonotype has more than one count but fewer than ten. V gene TRBV27 combines with J gene TRBJ1-2; D may be TRBD1 (6 bases). With 5 bases removed from V and 8 bases from J, the gap between germline ends came to 15 bases. The CDR3 length is 13 residues. Germline values: CDR1 MNHEY, CDR2 SMNVEV (reference sequence). CDR3 nucleotide sequence: TGTGCCAGCAGTGCCGGGGACACGTGGGGCTACACCTTC. Residues: CASSAGDTWGYTF.

This clonotype was seen a handful of times. The chain employs TRBV7-3 and TRBJ2-2; 11 bases map to TRBD1. Germline loops: CDR1 SGHTA, CDR2 FQGTGA. V lost 5 bases and J lost 6; bases outside the gene matches: 8. The CDR3 extends over 16 amino acids. CDR3 residues: CASSRPGQGESGELFF. CDR3 DNA sequence: TGTGCCAGCAGCCGTCCGGGACAGGGGGAATCCGGGGAGCTGTTTTTT.

The table lists this clonotype with a few counts. The rearrangement links TRBV7-2 to TRBJ2-4; D not certain. This CDR3 comprises 16 residues. Germline lookup yields CDR1 SGHTA and CDR2 FQGNSA. Trimming shortened V by 1 base and J by 0 bases, and 10 bases separated the two germline ends. In DNA form, the CDR3 reads TGTGCCAGCAGCTTAGGGACCGCCAGAGCCAAAAACATTCAGTACTTC. Its protein is CASSLGTARAKNIQYF.

In this sample, this clonotype turned up a few times. CDR3: CASSPTGDHTEAFF. The CDR3 coding sequence is TGTGCCAGCAGCCCAACCGGGGATCACACTGAAGCTTTCTTT. This chain uses TRBV7-3 with TRBJ1-1; D remains ambiguous. The germline gives CDR1 SGHTA, CDR2 FQGTGA. V shed 5 bases and J shed 3 bases, with 13 bases lying between them. The CDR3 is 14 residues long.

V and J are TRBV29-1 and TRBJ1-1; the D is unclear. The length of the CDR3 is 15 residues. V shed 4 bases and J shed 10 bases, with 25 bases lying between them. Germline-derived CDR1 and CDR2 are SQVTM and ANQGSEA. As DNA, the CDR3 is TGCAGCGTTGGACTCCTTCGGCAGGCCGAAGCTAGAGCTTTCTTT. It is translated as CSVGLLRQAEARAFF.

The rearrangement joins TRBV19 to TRBJ2-1; either TRBD1 or TRBD2 may fit D (5 bases each). The V end lost 0 bases, the J end lost 7 bases, and 10 bases lay between the germline ends. The CDR3 runs 14 residues. Germline V gene lookup returns CDR1 LNHDA and CDR2 SQIVND (reference sequence). The CDR3 DNA is TGTGCCAGTAGTATAGACTGGGGACCTAATGAGCAGTTCTTC. As protein: CASSIDWGPNEQFF.

V is TRBV29-1 and J is TRBJ1-1; D gene ambiguous. The CDR3 runs to 14 residues. The germline CDR1 and CDR2 sequences are SQVTM and ANQGSEA. With 6 bases removed from V and 3 bases from J, the gap between germline ends came to 17 bases. The CDR3 protein is CSVEWYWGYTEAFF. The DNA for the CDR3 is TGCAGCGTCGAGTGGTATTGGGGATACACTGAAGCTTTCTTT. Full variable domain (remainder filled in from reference TRBV29-1 and TRBJ1-1): SAVISQKPSRDICQRGTSLTIQCQVDSQVTMMFWYRQQPGQSLTLIATANQGSEATYESGFVIDKFPISRPNLTFSTLTVSNMSPEDSSIYLCSVEWYWGYTEAFFGQGTRLTVV.

This chain joins TRBV6-6 and TRBJ2-7; D gene unclear. The germline V gene has CDR1 MNHNY and CDR2 SVGAGI (reference sequence). Trimming took off 3 bases at V and 1 base at J, with 4 bases between the two ends. The CDR3 loop spans 12 amino acids. CDR3 protein: CASSYISYEQYF. In DNA form, the CDR3 reads TGTGCCAGCAGTTATATTTCCTACGAGCAGTACTTC.

The chain links TRBV29-1 to TRBJ1-1; no definite D call. V lost 0 bases to trimming and J lost 4 bases, with 3 bases between them. The V gene's germline CDR1 is SQVTM and CDR2 ANQGSEA. This CDR3 contains 11 residues. The CDR3 DNA sequence: TGCAGCGTTGAAGAACTCACTGAAGCTTTCTTT. Its translation: CSVEELTEAFF.

This sequence joins TRBV6-1 and TRBJ2-7, with D tentatively TRBD2 (7 bases). This CDR3 has 15 residues. Germline V gene lookup returns CDR1 MNHNS and CDR2 SASEGT. V was pared by 4 bases and J by 3 bases, with 16 bases between. The CDR3 loop is CASSADRTRLYEQYV. The CDR3 DNA sequence: TGTGCCAGCAGTGCCGACAGGACTAGGCTCTACGAGCAGTACGTC.

This clonotype has a handful of counts. This rearrangement joins TRBV5-1 to TRBJ2-1, with TRBD2 identical over 10 bases. The length of the CDR3 is 16 residues. Trimming cost V 0 bases and J 2 bases; bases outside gene matches: 2. CDR1 SGHRS and CDR2 YFSETQ come from the germline V gene. The CDR3 DNA is TGCGCCAGCAGCTTGGTGAGCGGGGGGGCCTACAATGAGCAGTTCTTC. Its translation: CASSLVSGGAYNEQFF.

The chain joins TRBV5-1 to TRBJ2-1, with no clear D. This CDR3 contains 18 residues. The ends were cut back, 2 bases at V and 4 bases at J, with 22 bases in the middle. The germline V gene has CDR1 SGHRS and CDR2 YFSETQ. This chain's CDR3 is CASSFATINSRMYNEQFF. CDR3 nucleotides: TGCGCCAGCAGCTTTGCCACTATCAACTCTAGGATGTACAATGAGCAGTTCTTC.

The CDR3 DNA is TGTGCCAGCAATATGAGGGGCCCCCTGGGTTCACCCCTCCACTTT. Its translation: CASNMRGPLGSPLHF. V and J are TRBV28 and TRBJ1-6, with a tentative D call TRBD1 (5 bases). The length of the CDR3 is 15 residues. V was clipped by 7 bases and J by 9 bases, with 19 bases between them. The V gene's germline CDR1 is MDHEN and CDR2 SYDVKM.

Points on this clonotype: This could be a read error, since a much larger clone is one nucleotide away. DNA of the CDR3: TGCACCAGCAGCGAGACAGGGGGCGACGAGCAGTACGTC. It is translated as CTSSETGGDEQYV. The rearrangement links TRBV5-1 to TRBJ2-7; 10 nucleotides align to TRBD1. The V gene's germline CDR1 is SGHRS and CDR2 YFSETQ. This CDR3 has 13 amino acids.

This clonotype occurred a few times. This chain links TRBV7-8 with TRBJ1-4; perhaps TRBD1 as D (5 bases). The germline gives CDR1 SGHVS, CDR2 FQNEAQ. The V and J ends lost 1 base and 5 bases respectively, with 11 bases between them. The CDR3 sequence is 15 residues long. This CDR3 is CASSLGSAGNEKLFF. DNA of the CDR3: TGTGCCAGCAGCTTAGGGTCGGCAGGGAATGAAAAACTGTTTTTT.

The V call is TRBV9, the J call TRBJ2-6; D is uncertain. The germline V and J ends were trimmed by 7 bases and 2 bases, with 13 bases remaining between them. CDR3 length: 15 amino acids. In germline, CDR1 is SGDLS, CDR2 YYNGEE. The CDR3 nucleotides read TGTGCCAGCGGACCCCTTGATACTGGGGCCAACGTCCTGACTTTC. This encodes CASGPLDTGANVLTF.

This clonotype was seen more than once but under ten times. The chain joins TRBV12-3 or TRBV12-4 to TRBJ2-1; 7 bases agree with TRBD1. The CDR3 covers 13 residues. Unmatched junction bases numbered 8, after V lost 7 bases and J lost 8 bases. CDR3 in amino acids: CASTSRQGDEQFF. CDR3 bases: TGTGCCAGCACCTCAAGACAGGGCGATGAGCAGTTCTTC.

Only a few counts were recorded for this clonotype. The V and J genes are TRBV5-1 and TRBJ1-2; 8 bases map to TRBD1. Germline CDR1 is SGHRS and CDR2 is YFSETQ. This CDR3 has 12 residues. With V trimmed by 4 bases and J by 8 bases, 4 bases remained unmatched. CDR3 region: CASSQDRVGYTF. The DNA of the CDR3 is TGCGCCAGCAGCCAGGACAGGGTCGGCTACACCTTC. Complete variable domain (other parts from reference TRBV5-1 and TRBJ1-2): KAGVTQTPRYLIKTRGQQVTLSCSPISGHRSVSWYQQTPGQGLQFLFEYFSETQRNKGNFPGRFSGRQFSNSRSEMNVSTLELGDSALYLCASSQDRVGYTFGSGTRLTVV.

The rearrangement links TRBV15 to TRBJ2-1; D unclear. The CDR3 extends over 14 amino acids. Germline V gives CDR1 LNHNV, CDR2 YYDKDF (reference sequence). Trimming cost V 0 bases and J 6 bases, with 9 bases left between them. The CDR3 sequence: CATSRDTRLNEQFF. CDR3 DNA sequence: TGTGCCACCAGCAGAGATACCCGTCTCAATGAGCAGTTCTTC.

The chain carries TRBV27 and TRBJ2-3; tentatively, D is TRBD1 (6 bases). The CDR3 loop spans 16 amino acids. The V and J ends lost 5 bases and 2 bases respectively, with 17 bases between them. The V gene's germline CDR1 is MNHEY and CDR2 SMNVEV (reference sequence). The CDR3 spells CASSPPDSLPTDTQYF. The CDR3 DNA reads as TGTGCCAGCAGTCCCCCGGACAGTTTACCCACAGATACGCAGTATTTT.

This chain links TRBV5-1 with TRBJ1-2, with 7 nucleotides matching TRBD1. The CDR3 is 14 amino acids. With 3 bases clipped from V and 1 base from J, the junction kept 3 bases outside the gene matches. Germline V gives CDR1 SGHRS, CDR2 YFSETQ. CDR3 DNA sequence: TGCGCCAGCAGCTGGGACAGCCTTAACTATGGCTACACCTTC. Its translation: CASSWDSLNYGYTF.

V is TRBV7-2 and J is TRBJ2-5, with D possibly being TRBD2 (6 bases). Germline V gene lookup returns CDR1 SGHTA and CDR2 FQGNSA. The CDR3 has 16 residues. Trimming shortened V by 1 base and J by 4 bases, and 16 bases separated the two germline ends. The CDR3 is CASSLEARGLVETQYF. CDR3 nucleotide sequence: TGTGCCAGCAGCTTAGAGGCCCGGGGGTTAGTAGAGACCCAGTACTTC.

The rearrangement links TRBV30 to TRBJ1-1; D not resolved. Trimming pared 0 bases from V and 5 bases from J, leaving 7 bases between. Per the germline V gene, CDR1 is GTSNPN and CDR2 is SVGIG (reference sequence). The CDR3 totals 12 residues. The CDR3 loop reads CAWSVFATEAFF. The CDR3 DNA follows: TGTGCCTGGAGTGTATTCGCGACTGAAGCTTTCTTT.

The chain recombines TRBV4-3 with TRBJ1-6; no firm D call. Germline CDR1 and CDR2: LGHNA and YSLEER. The CDR3 runs to 16 residues. The ends were cut back, 4 bases at V and 4 bases at J, with 14 bases in the middle. The CDR3 nucleotides are TGCGCCAGCAGCCGCCTATGGAGCGTTTATAATTCACCCCTCCACTTT. Its translation is CASSRLWSVYNSPLHF.